These 22 T cell receptor beta chains came from one sample sequenced in a study of identical twins. TCRdb fed the 5' RACE reads into MiXCR, producing one record per CDR3 protein. The data contain about 570,000 distinct CDR3 sequences, 9.5% to 10% of them singletons. These data are also associated with another study on yellow fever vaccine responses in identical twins.

The sample comprised PBMCs. These receptors came from a woman between 18 and 29 years old in good health.

V and J are TRBV29-1 and TRBJ2-1, with 7 bases identical to TRBD2. The V segment lost 3 bases and the J segment 4 bases; nucleotides outside the gene matches: 3. Germline assignment: CDR1 SQVTM and CDR2 ANQGSEA. This CDR3 is built from 13 residues. CDR3 sequence: CSVEGLPYNEQFF. The CDR3 region has the DNA TGCAGCGTTGAGGGACTACCATACAATGAGCAGTTCTTC.

This clonotype appeared a few times. The V and J genes are TRBV6-5 and TRBJ1-3, with D perhaps matching TRBD1 (6 bases). V shed 0 bases and J shed 2 bases, with 11 bases lying between them. The germline CDR1 and CDR2 sequences are MNHEY and SVGAGI. The CDR3 totals 16 residues. The CDR3 is CASSYSGGLTGNTIYF. The DNA for the CDR3 is TGTGCCAGCAGTTACTCAGGGGGACTGACTGGAAACACCATATATTTT.

This clonotype was seen more than once but under ten times. V gene TRBV5-1 combines with J gene TRBJ1-4, with D possibly being TRBD1 (5 bases). Trimming removed 3 bases from V and 6 bases from J, with 12 bases in between. The germline V gene encodes CDR1 SGHRS and CDR2 YFSETQ. The CDR3 contains 14 residues. CDR3 nucleotide sequence: TGCGCCAGCAGCTCCACAGGACGAGATGAAAAACTGTTTTTT. This gives the protein CASSSTGRDEKLFF.

Many counts were recorded for this clonotype. The chain couples TRBV24-1 to TRBJ1-1, with 8 bases matching TRBD1. CDR3 length equals 16 residues. V dropped 4 bases and J dropped 1; count of bases not matched to a gene: 7. Per germline, CDR1 KGHDR and CDR2 SFDVKD. This CDR3 reads CATSDRTGLRNTEAFF. The CDR3 bases are TGTGCCACCAGTGACCGGACAGGGCTTAGGAACACTGAAGCTTTCTTT.

There are many counts of this clonotype. The chain couples TRBV5-1 to TRBJ1-2; D is uncertain. Germline V lookup: CDR1 SGHRS, CDR2 YFSETQ. Trimming took 0 bases from V and 2 from J, leaving 8 bases between them. The CDR3 runs 14 residues. CDR3 in amino acids: CASSLDGWNYGYTF. Written as DNA, the CDR3 is TGCGCCAGCAGCTTGGACGGCTGGAACTATGGCTACACCTTC.

This chain uses TRBV12-3 or TRBV12-4 with TRBJ2-5; D is perhaps TRBD1 (5 bases). CDR3 length equals 14 residues. V was trimmed by 1 base and J by 5 bases, leaving 11 bases between them. Written as DNA, the CDR3 is TGTGCCAGCAGTTTAGTCCCAGGGCGGGAGACCCAGTACTTC. Amino acids: CASSLVPGRETQYF.

This clonotype has just a few counts. The rearrangement links TRBV4-1 to TRBJ2-2; a weak D match, TRBD2 (6 bases). The germline V and J ends were trimmed by 3 bases and 4 bases, with 12 bases remaining between them. Looked up from germline, CDR1 is MGHRA and CDR2 is YSYEKL. This CDR3 region has 15 residues. CDR3 amino acids: CASSHNPSVTGELFF. The CDR3 nucleotides are TGCGCCAGCAGCCATAATCCTAGCGTCACCGGGGAGCTGTTTTTT.

This clonotype was observed a handful of times. The chain combines TRBV5-1 with TRBJ2-3; D might be TRBD2 (6 bases). The germline CDR1 and CDR2 sequences are SGHRS and YFSETQ. Trimming cost V 4 bases and J 6 bases, with 18 bases left between them. This CDR3 is 15 amino acids long. The CDR3: CASSAGLTTVDTQYF. The CDR3 coding sequence is TGCGCCAGCAGCGCGGGACTTACAACCGTGGATACGCAGTATTTT.

In its sample, this clonotype was seen a few times. The gene calls are TRBV20-1 and TRBJ1-5; 10 bases align to TRBD1. Germline CDR1 DFQATT, CDR2 SNEGSKA (reference sequence). The CDR3 is 12 residues long. V gave up 5 bases and J gave up 6 bases; unmatched junction bases: 1. In nucleotides, the CDR3 is TGCAGTGCTTGGACAGGGGGTCAGCCCCAGCATTTT. Translating gives CSAWTGGQPQHF.

V and J are TRBV2 and TRBJ2-1; D might be TRBD1 or TRBD2, each matching 5 bases. Germline loops: CDR1 SNHLY, CDR2 FYNNEI. The V end lost 4 bases, the J end lost 10 bases, and 8 bases lay between the germline ends. The CDR3 is made up of 11 amino acids. The CDR3 nucleotides read TGTGCCAGCAGTGGGTGGGGGGAGCAGTTCTTC. It is translated as CASSGWGEQFF.

This clonotype showed up many times. The rearrangement joins TRBV20-1 to TRBJ2-1; TRBD2 agrees at 12 bases. Per the germline V gene, CDR1 is DFQATT and CDR2 is SNEGSKA (reference sequence). V trimming: 1 base; J trimming: 13 bases; junction bases outside the gene matches: 11. CDR3 length: 15 residues. CDR3 sequence: CSARAPSGGVTDQFF. The CDR3 nucleotides are TGCAGTGCTAGAGCTCCTAGCGGGGGGGTAACTGATCAGTTCTTC.

This clonotype was observed many times. This chain joins TRBV12-3 or TRBV12-4 and TRBJ2-3; 16 nucleotides agree with TRBD2. V lost 9 bases and J lost 1; bases outside the gene matches: 10. The CDR3 runs to 18 residues. In DNA form, the CDR3 reads TGTGCCAGACAGACCGGGACTAGCGGGGGGGATGGCACAGATACGCAGTATTTT. This gives the protein CARQTGTSGGDGTDTQYF.

This chain joins TRBV27 and TRBJ2-1; no clear D. The CDR3 has 14 residues. V lost 6 bases and J 6 bases, leaving 15 bases between the germline ends. Germline assignment: CDR1 MNHEY and CDR2 SMNVEV (reference sequence). This chain's CDR3 is CASRNLDQTNEQFF. The CDR3 nucleotides are TGTGCCAGCAGAAACTTAGACCAGACCAATGAGCAGTTCTTC.

At least ten counts were recorded for this clonotype. J is TRBJ2-3 and V is TRBV12-5; D is undetermined. Trimming removed 7 bases from V and 2 bases from J, with 10 bases in between. The length of the CDR3 is 13 residues. Germline assignment: CDR1 LGHNT and CDR2 FRNRAP. The CDR3 spells CASALSATDTQYF. The CDR3 DNA reads as TGTGCTAGTGCCCTTTCGGCCACAGATACGCAGTATTTT.

This clonotype has at least ten counts. The rearrangement joins TRBV7-9 to TRBJ1-1; D remains ambiguous. Germline CDR1 SEHNR, CDR2 FQNEAQ (reference sequence). V lost 6 bases and J 11 bases, leaving 10 bases between the germline ends. This CDR3 is built from 10 residues. The CDR3 DNA follows: TGTGCCAGCAGTTTCACCTCGGCTTTCTTT. This codes for CASSFTSAFF.

In its sample, this clonotype was seen a few times. The chain joins TRBV7-6 to TRBJ2-1, with TRBD2 matching over 13 bases. CDR1 is SGHVS, CDR2 FNYEAQ, per germline. The CDR3 contains 17 residues. V lost 5 bases, J lost 9 bases, and 13 bases stayed unmatched. The CDR3 loop reads CASSLQPGLAGFVEQFF. The CDR3 DNA reads as TGTGCCAGCAGCCTTCAACCGGGACTAGCGGGGTTTGTTGAGCAGTTCTTC.

This clonotype was found many times. V usage is TRBV6-4 and J usage is TRBJ2-2, with 7 bases matching TRBD1. The CDR3 is 13 amino acids. Germline V gene sequence: CDR1 MRHNA, CDR2 SNTAGT. Losses at the gene ends were 6 bases for V and 4 bases for J; bases not matched to a gene: 2. CDR3 nucleotide sequence: TGTGCCAGCAGCCGGGACAGCACCGGGGAGCTGTTTTTT. Amino acid sequence: CASSRDSTGELFF.

This clonotype was recorded a few times. V gene TRBV20-1 combines with J gene TRBJ1-1; no reliable D call. Germline CDR1 reads DFQATT; CDR2 reads SNEGSKA (reference sequence). Trimming took 4 bases from V and 1 from J, leaving 4 bases between them. The CDR3 spans 11 residues. The CDR3 protein is CSATKNTEAFF. In nucleotides, the CDR3 is TGCAGTGCTACAAAGAACACTGAAGCTTTCTTT.

The sample holds many counts of this clonotype. The chain joins TRBV29-1 to TRBJ1-5; 7 bases are shared with TRBD1. This CDR3 region has 13 residues. J lost 4 bases, V lost 6 bases, and 6 bases had no gene match. Germline loops: CDR1 SQVTM, CDR2 ANQGSEA. CDR3 sequence reads: CSVAGQVNQPQHF. Written as DNA, the CDR3 is TGCAGCGTAGCCGGACAGGTTAATCAGCCCCAGCATTTT.

This clonotype occurred many times. V usage is TRBV18 and J usage is TRBJ1-1; a possible D gene is TRBD1 (6 bases). The CDR3 is made up of 15 amino acids. V was cut by 1 base and J by 0 bases, with 9 bases left in between. Germline CDR1 and CDR2: KGHSH and LQKENI. CDR3 in DNA: TGTGCCAGCTCACCACAGACAGGCATGAACACTGAAGCTTTCTTT. The encoded protein is CASSPQTGMNTEAFF.

The table lists this clonotype with a few counts. CDR3: CSVGSSGISGANVLTF. In nucleotides, the CDR3 is TGCAGCGTTGGTTCTAGCGGTATCTCTGGGGCCAACGTCCTGACTTTC. The chain has TRBV29-1 and TRBJ2-6; 7 positions match TRBD2. CDR1 SQVTM and CDR2 ANQGSEA come from the germline V gene. Trimming removed 4 bases from V and 0 bases from J; junction bases left unmatched: 6. This CDR3 contains 16 residues.

This clonotype showed up just a few times. The V gene is TRBV20-1, the J gene TRBJ1-3; unclear D gene. V lost 1 base and J lost 2, with 6 bases in between. From germline, CDR1 is DFQATT and CDR2 SNEGSKA (reference sequence). The length of the CDR3 is 13 residues. CDR3 coding DNA: TGCAGTGCTAGAGTAGATCCTGGAAACACCATATATTTT. Protein: CSARVDPGNTIYF.